These T cell receptor beta chains were read from a single sample in a study of blood T cell repertoires in COVID-19. Libraries were prepared by immunoSEQ multiplex PCR; TCRdb keeps only in-frame clonotypes and omits some of them. In the table there are approximately 200,000 clones, 65% to 90% of which are singletons. The sequencing sample was made of PBMCs or T cells enriched from blood (not recorded which). Receptor source: a woman under 40 who had been exposed to COVID-19. Each CDR3 is given with its conserved first and last residue. Fields, in order: D gene, V gene, clone size, J gene, CDR3 DNA, CDR3 protein. The D gene is left open where the match is weak. Some rows mark clone size as missing; the rest say once, few, many or name a class of expanded clone.

TRBD2	TRBV30	NA	TRBJ2-5	TGTGCCTGGAGTGGGACTAGCGGAGGAGAGACCCAGTACTTC	CAWSGTSGGETQYF
TRBD1	TRBV6-5	NA	TRBJ1-5	TGTGCCAGCAGTTCAGGGGGCCGGAGTCAGCCCCAGCATTTT	CASSSGGRSQPQHF
NA	TRBV30	NA	TRBJ2-6	TGTGCCTGGAGGTTGGGGGCGCTTGGGGCCAACGTCCTGACTTTC	CAWRLGALGANVLTF
TRBD1	TRBV2	NA	TRBJ1-2	TGTGCCAGGGGGACAGGCCAGGGTGGCTACACCTTC	CARGTGQGGYTF
TRBD1	TRBV29-1	few	TRBJ1-2	TGCAGCGGAAAAACCGAAGTACAGGGGGGATATGGCTACACCTTC	CSGKTEVQGGYGYTF
NA	TRBV5-6	NA	TRBJ2-3	TGTGCCAGCAGCGAGACTAGCACAGATACGCAGTATTTT	CASSETSTDTQYF
NA	TRBV2	NA	TRBJ1-2	TGTGCCAGCAGTGGATATGGGAGGGATGGCTACACCTTC	CASSGYGRDGYTF
TRBD2	TRBV9	NA	TRBJ2-5	TGTGCCAGCAGCGTATATACAGGCGGGGGGGAGACCCAGTACTTC	CASSVYTGGGETQYF
TRBD1	TRBV3-1/TRBV3-2	NA	TRBJ2-7	TGTGCCAGCAGCCAAGGGGACAGGGGGTCATACGAGCAGTACTTC	CASSQGDRGSYEQYF
TRBD1	TRBV24-1	NA	TRBJ1-2	TGTGCCACCCGGGGCTATGGACAGGGGGCTGGCTACACCTTC	CATRGYGQGAGYTF
NA	TRBV5-1	NA	TRBJ1-1	TGCGCCAGCAGCTTCGGACAGTTGAACACTGAAGCTTTCTTT	CASSFGQLNTEAFF
TRBD1	TRBV27	NA	TRBJ2-7	TGTGCCAGCAGCTCCGGACAGGCTTCCTACGAGCAGTACTTC	CASSSGQASYEQYF
NA	TRBV29-1	NA	TRBJ1-1	TGCACCGCGTTTATCGGGGGGGGAACTGAAGCTTTCTTT	CTAFIGGGTEAFF
TRBD1	TRBV27	NA	TRBJ1-1	TGTGCCAGCAGCCTTGCAGGGGGAAACACTGAAGCTTTCTTT	CASSLAGGNTEAFF
NA	TRBV11-2	NA	TRBJ1-1	TGTGCCAGCAGCGTACAGGGAATGAACACTGAAGCTTTCTTT	CASSVQGMNTEAFF
NA	TRBV10-3	NA	TRBJ1-2	TGTGCCATCCGCGGTCCCAGCCGAGACGGGTATGGCTACACCTTC	CAIRGPSRDGYGYTF
NA	TRBV6-1	NA	TRBJ2-5	TGTGCCAGCAGTGAAGGGATAGAGGCACGGACCCAGTACTTC	CASSEGIEARTQYF
TRBD2	TRBV5-1	NA	TRBJ2-5	TGCGCCAGCAGCCCCGGGACTAGTCGCCAAGAGACCCAGTACTTC	CASSPGTSRQETQYF
TRBD2	TRBV4-1	NA	TRBJ2-1	TGCGCCAGCAGCCAAGATGGCGCCCTAGCGGCCTCCTACAATGAGCAGTTCTTC	CASSQDGALAASYNEQFF
TRBD1	TRBV11-2	NA	TRBJ1-3	TGTGCCAGCAGTTGGGACAGACCCTCTGGAAACACCATATATTTT	CASSWDRPSGNTIYF
NA	TRBV7-9	NA	TRBJ1-2	TGTGCCAGCACCCTGGGGAGGCATGGCTACACCTTC	CASTLGRHGYTF
TRBD2	TRBV2	few	TRBJ2-2	TGTGCCAGCAGTGTAGCGGGGGGGACCGGGGAGCTGTTTTTT	CASSVAGGTGELFF
TRBD1	TRBV9	NA	TRBJ2-7	TGTGCCAGCAGCGTAGGGGGACAGGGGGCGAATGAGCAGTACTTC	CASSVGGQGANEQYF
NA	TRBV6-5	NA	TRBJ2-7	TGTGCCAGCAGTTACTCCGGTTCCTACGAGCAGTACTTC	CASSYSGSYEQYF
TRBD1	TRBV9	NA	TRBJ2-7	TGTGCCAGCAGCGTCCTGGACAGGGGCGACGAGCAGTACTTC	CASSVLDRGDEQYF
TRBD1	TRBV14	NA	TRBJ1-6	TGTGCCAGCAGCGTAAGGGGGCAAGCTAATTCACCCCTCCACTTT	CASSVRGQANSPLHF
NA	TRBV7-8	few	TRBJ1-4	TGTGCCAGCAGCCCCCATCTTAGGGGGACGTCTAATGAAAAACTGTTTTTT	CASSPHLRGTSNEKLFF
NA	TRBV19	NA	TRBJ1-2	TGTGCCAGTAGAGACTCCGGACAGTATGGCTACACCTTC	CASRDSGQYGYTF
TRBD1	TRBV11-1	NA	TRBJ2-1	TGTGCCAGCAGCTTAGGGCTTCAGGGGGCGAATGAGCAGTTCTTC	CASSLGLQGANEQFF
NA	TRBV5-1	NA	TRBJ2-7	TGCGCCAGCAGCTTGTTGATCTCTGGTGCCGGCGGACTCTCCTACGAGCAGTACTTC	CASSLLISGAGGLSYEQYF
TRBD1	TRBV2	NA	TRBJ2-1	TGTGCCGGGATGACAGGGGCTTCCTACAATGAGCAGTTCTTC	CAGMTGASYNEQFF
TRBD1	TRBV10-2	NA	TRBJ1-2	TGCGCCAGCAGTGATCCAACGGGACAGTACTATGGCTACACCTTC	CASSDPTGQYYGYTF
NA	TRBV2	few	TRBJ1-3	TGTGCCAGCAGCGGAGAGAAGTATCGACGGAACTCTGGAAACACCATATATTTT	CASSGEKYRRNSGNTIYF
NA	TRBV6-2/TRBV6-3	once	TRBJ2-7	TGTGCCAGCAGTTACTCCAGAGCGTACGAGCAGTACTTC	CASSYSRAYEQYF
NA	TRBV4-2	NA	TRBJ2-5	TGTGCCAGCAGCCTCCCGCCAAGGGGAGGTGGGGAGACCCAGTACTTC	CASSLPPRGGGETQYF
NA	TRBV6-5	once	TRBJ1-5	TGTGCCAGCTCTCTGAATCAGCCCCAGCATTTT	CASSLNQPQHF
TRBD1	TRBV29-1	NA	TRBJ1-2	TGCAGCGTTGGGTGGGACAGCTCTAACTATGGCTACACCTTC	CSVGWDSSNYGYTF
NA	TRBV10-3	NA	TRBJ1-1	TGTGCCATCAGTGACCGGACAGAGAACACTGAAGCTTTCTTT	CAISDRTENTEAFF
TRBD1	TRBV2	NA	TRBJ1-5	TGTGCCACTAAAAAGACAGGGGACAATCAGCCCCAGCATTTT	CATKKTGDNQPQHF
TRBD1	TRBV18	NA	TRBJ2-1	TGTGCCAGCTCACCAGGGACAGGGCCATACAATGAGCAGTTCTTC	CASSPGTGPYNEQFF
TRBD1	TRBV2	NA	TRBJ1-1	TGTGCCAGCAGCGAACTCAGGGGGCGATATGGTACGAACACTGAAGCTTTCTTT	CASSELRGRYGTNTEAFF
NA	TRBV21-1	NA	TRBJ2-1	TGTGCCAGGAGGACAGGGGCCCTCGATGAGCAGTTCTTC	CARRTGALDEQFF
TRBD1	TRBV10-2	once	TRBJ1-6	TGCGCCAGCAAAACAGGGGATGGGTCACCCCTCCACTTT	CASKTGDGSPLHF
TRBD1	TRBV10-3	NA	TRBJ1-5	TGTGCCATCAGTGGGGGGACAGGCAACACTCAGCCCCAGCATTTT	CAISGGTGNTQPQHF
NA	TRBV30	NA	TRBJ2-2	TGTGCCTGGAGTCATGGTGGCCTCGGGGAGCTGTTTTTT	CAWSHGGLGELFF
TRBD1	TRBV27	NA	TRBJ1-6	TGTGCCAGCAGTCCCGGGACAGGGCTTTGGCCCCTCCACTTT	CASSPGTGLWPLHF
TRBD2	TRBV9	NA	TRBJ2-5	TGTGCCAGCAGCGGGGGACTAGCCGACGTTGAGACCCAGTACTTC	CASSGGLADVETQYF
NA	TRBV30	few	TRBJ1-1	TGTGCCTGGAGTGTACACGGGGACACTGAAGCTTTCTTT	CAWSVHGDTEAFF
NA	TRBV19	NA	TRBJ2-3	TGTGCCAGTAGGTACAGGGACACAGATACGCAGTATTTT	CASRYRDTDTQYF
NA	TRBV7-7	once	TRBJ2-3	TGTGCTAGCAGCTACAGGGCCCACACAGATACGCAGTATTTT	CASSYRAHTDTQYF
NA	TRBV2	NA	TRBJ2-1	TGTGCCAGCAGTGTGTCGGACAGTTCCTACAATGAGCAGTTCTTC	CASSVSDSSYNEQFF
NA	TRBV10-2	NA	TRBJ1-2	TGCGCCAGCAGTGAGACCAGACAGCTAACAGGTACCTTC	CASSETRQLTGTF
NA	TRBV10-3	NA	TRBJ1-5	TGTGCCATCAGTGACAGGCAGGGAAGTCAGCCCCAGCATTTT	CAISDRQGSQPQHF
NA	TRBV27	NA	TRBJ1-1	TGTGCCAGCACCCAGGCATTCGGCACCTTGAACACTGAAGCTTTCTTT	CASTQAFGTLNTEAFF
TRBD1	TRBV27	once	TRBJ1-2	TGTGCCAGCAGTTGGGGGACAGGGGGCGGCTATGGCTACACCTTC	CASSWGTGGGYGYTF
TRBD1	TRBV6-1	NA	TRBJ2-2	TGTGCCAGCAGTGACAAGAAGGACAGGGAACTTATTGGGGAGCTGTTTTTT	CASSDKKDRELIGELFF